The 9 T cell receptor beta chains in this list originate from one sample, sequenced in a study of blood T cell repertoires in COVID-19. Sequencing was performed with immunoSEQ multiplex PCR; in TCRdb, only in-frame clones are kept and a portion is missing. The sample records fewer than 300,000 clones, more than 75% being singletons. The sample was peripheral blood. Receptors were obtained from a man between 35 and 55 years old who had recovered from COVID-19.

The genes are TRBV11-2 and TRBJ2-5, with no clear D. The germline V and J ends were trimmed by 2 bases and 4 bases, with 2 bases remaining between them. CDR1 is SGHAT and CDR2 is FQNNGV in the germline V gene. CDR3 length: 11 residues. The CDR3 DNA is TGTGCCAGCAGCTTACGAGAGACCCAGTACTTC. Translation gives CASSLRETQYF.

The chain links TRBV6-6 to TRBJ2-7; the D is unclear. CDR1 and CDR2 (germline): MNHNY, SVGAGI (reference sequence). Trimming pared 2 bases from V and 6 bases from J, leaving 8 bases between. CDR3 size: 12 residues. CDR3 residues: CASSYAPGEQYF. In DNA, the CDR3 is TGTGCCAGCAGTTACGCCCCGGGCGAGCAGTACTTC.

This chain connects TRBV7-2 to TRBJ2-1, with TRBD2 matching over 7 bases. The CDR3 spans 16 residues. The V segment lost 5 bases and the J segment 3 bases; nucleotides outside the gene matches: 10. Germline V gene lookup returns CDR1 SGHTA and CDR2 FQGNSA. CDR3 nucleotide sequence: TGTGCCAGCAGCCTCCTCTCGGGGACTAACTACAATGAGCAGTTCTTC. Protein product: CASSLLSGTNYNEQFF.

CDR3 region: CASSLTGLRTDTQYF. The CDR3 nucleotides are TGTGCCAGCAGCTTAACAGGGTTAAGAACAGATACGCAGTATTTT. V usage is TRBV7-2 and J usage is TRBJ2-3; D is perhaps TRBD1 (6 bases). V was trimmed by 2 bases and J by 3 bases, leaving 12 bases between them. The length of the CDR3 is 15 residues. From germline, CDR1 is SGHTA and CDR2 FQGNSA.

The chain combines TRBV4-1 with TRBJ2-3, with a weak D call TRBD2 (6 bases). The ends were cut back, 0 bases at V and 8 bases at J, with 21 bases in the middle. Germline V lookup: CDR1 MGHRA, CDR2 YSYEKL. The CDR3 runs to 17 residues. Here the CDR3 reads CASSQEVSGPARGTQYF. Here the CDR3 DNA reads TGCGCCAGCAGCCAAGAAGTCAGTGGGCCGGCGCGGGGTACGCAGTATTTT.

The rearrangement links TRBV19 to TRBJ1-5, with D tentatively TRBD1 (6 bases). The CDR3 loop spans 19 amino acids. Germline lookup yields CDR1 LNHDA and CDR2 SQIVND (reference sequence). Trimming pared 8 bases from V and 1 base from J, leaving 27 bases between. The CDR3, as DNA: TGTGCCAGTTCACTTCCCCCCCGACACTACAGGGACAGCAATCAGCCCCAGCATTTT. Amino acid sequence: CASSLPPRHYRDSNQPQHF.

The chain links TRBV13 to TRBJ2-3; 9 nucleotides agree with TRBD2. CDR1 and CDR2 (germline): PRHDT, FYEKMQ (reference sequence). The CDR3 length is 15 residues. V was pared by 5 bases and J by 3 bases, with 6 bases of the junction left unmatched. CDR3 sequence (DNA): TGTGCCAGCAGCCCCCGGACTAGCGTAACAGATACGCAGTATTTT. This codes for CASSPRTSVTDTQYF.

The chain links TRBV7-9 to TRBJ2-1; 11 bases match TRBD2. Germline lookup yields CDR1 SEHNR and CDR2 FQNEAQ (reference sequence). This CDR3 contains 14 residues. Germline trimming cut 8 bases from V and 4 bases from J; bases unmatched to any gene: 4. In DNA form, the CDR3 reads TGTGCCAGCGTCTCTAGCGGGGGGTACAATGAGCAGTTCTTC. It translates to CASVSSGGYNEQFF.

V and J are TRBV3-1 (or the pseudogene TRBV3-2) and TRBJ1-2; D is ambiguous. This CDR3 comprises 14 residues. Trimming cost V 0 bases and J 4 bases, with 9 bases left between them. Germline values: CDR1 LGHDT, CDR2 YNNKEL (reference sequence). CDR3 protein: CASSQEASSYGYTF. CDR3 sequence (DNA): TGTGCCAGCAGCCAAGAAGCTAGTAGCTATGGCTACACCTTC.